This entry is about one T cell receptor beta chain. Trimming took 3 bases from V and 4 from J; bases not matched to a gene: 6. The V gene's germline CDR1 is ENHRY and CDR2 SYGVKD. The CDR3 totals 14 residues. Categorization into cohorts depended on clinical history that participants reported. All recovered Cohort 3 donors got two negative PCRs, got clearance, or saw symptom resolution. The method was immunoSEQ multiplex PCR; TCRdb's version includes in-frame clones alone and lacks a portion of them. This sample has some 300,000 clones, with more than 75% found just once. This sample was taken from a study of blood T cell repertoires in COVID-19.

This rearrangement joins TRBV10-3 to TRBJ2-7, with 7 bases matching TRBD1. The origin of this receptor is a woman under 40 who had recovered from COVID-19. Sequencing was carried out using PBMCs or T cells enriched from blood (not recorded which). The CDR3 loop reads CAISDPRDRYEQYF. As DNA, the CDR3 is TGTGCCATCAGTGACCCCCGGGACAGATACGAGCAGTACTTC.